A selection of T cell receptor beta chains follows, all from one sample in a study of pediatric ulcerative colitis. Only in-frame clones appear in the TCRdb table, and some are missing; sequencing was by immunoSEQ multiplex PCR. The table has some 50,000 clones, around 76% seen once. Sequenced sample: gut tissue. Receptor source: a girl aged 10 to 17 with moderate ulcerative colitis. Both conserved end residues are part of each CDR3.

TRBV7-2	TRBJ1-1	CASSTTGNTEAFF
TRBV7-9	TRBJ1-2	CASSLGGRTVYGYTF
TRBV4-2	TRBJ2-6	CASSQAITGANVLTF
TRBV29-1	TRBJ2-4	CSVVGTNIQYF
TRBV2	TRBJ2-5	CASTEGADPGMSETQYF
TRBV28	TRBJ2-7	CASRGAGREYEQYF
TRBV7-9	TRBJ1-2	CASSLEGAVGYTF
TRBV5-1	TRBJ2-3	CASSLAPSSGRGDTQYF
TRBV4-2	TRBJ2-7	CASSQSITGTGIYEQYF
TRBV20-1	TRBJ2-7	CSAADSYEQYF
TRBV13	TRBJ1-1	CASSLTGTATFTEAFF
TRBV18	TRBJ2-1	CASSLSPGLAVYEQFF
TRBV7-2	TRBJ1-1	CASSLDGWNTEAFF
TRBV5-4	TRBJ1-1	CASSLASTGVGTFF
TRBV5-6	TRBJ2-7	CASSLPRSYEQYF
TRBV5-1	TRBJ2-1	CASSSDSYNEQFF